This T cell receptor (beta chain) was sequenced in a study of shared clonotypes between healthy human individuals. General study results and limits: For naive CD4 cells, roughly 4.8% of clonotypes were shared across a few donors. Measured sharing among donors was expected to vary with sequencing depth. Compared with clonotypes that all four donors shared, non-shared clonotypes had lower generation probabilities.

Note on this clone: Its specificity is unknown.

The method was immunoSEQ multiplex PCR; TCRdb's version includes in-frame clones alone and lacks a portion of them. The top ten clones hold 0.95% to 1.5% of a sample with 1,500,000 or so clones, around 97% of them seen once. The CDR3 totals 13 residues. Per the germline V gene, CDR1 is SGHDT and CDR2 is YYEEEE. The V end lost 0 bases, the J end lost 2 bases, and 4 bases lay between the germline ends. The TCR originated in a man between 25 and 39 years old in good health. The chain uses TRBV5-6 and TRBJ2-3; D not resolved. The specimen was naive CD4+ T cells sorted from blood. Regarding subset: CD45RA+ positively selected. CDR3 coding DNA: TGTGCCAGCAGCTTGGACAACACAGATACGCAGTATTTT. The encoded protein is CASSLDNTDTQYF.